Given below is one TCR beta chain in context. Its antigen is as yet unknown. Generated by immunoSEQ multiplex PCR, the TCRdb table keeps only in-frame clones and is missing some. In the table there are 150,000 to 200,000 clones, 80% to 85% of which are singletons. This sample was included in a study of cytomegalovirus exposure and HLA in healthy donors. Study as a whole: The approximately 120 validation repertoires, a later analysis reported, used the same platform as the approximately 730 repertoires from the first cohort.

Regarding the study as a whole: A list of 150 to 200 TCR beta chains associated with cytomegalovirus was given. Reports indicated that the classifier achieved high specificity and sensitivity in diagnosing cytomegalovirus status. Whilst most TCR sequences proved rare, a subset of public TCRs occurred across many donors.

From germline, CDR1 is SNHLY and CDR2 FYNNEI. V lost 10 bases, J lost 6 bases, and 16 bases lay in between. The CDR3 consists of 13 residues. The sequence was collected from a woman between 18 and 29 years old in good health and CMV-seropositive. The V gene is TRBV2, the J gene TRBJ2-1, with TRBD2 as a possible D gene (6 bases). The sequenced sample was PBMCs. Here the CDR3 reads CAKLASRGNEQFF. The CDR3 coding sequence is TGTGCCAAACTAGCTTCCCGGGGCAATGAGCAGTTCTTC.